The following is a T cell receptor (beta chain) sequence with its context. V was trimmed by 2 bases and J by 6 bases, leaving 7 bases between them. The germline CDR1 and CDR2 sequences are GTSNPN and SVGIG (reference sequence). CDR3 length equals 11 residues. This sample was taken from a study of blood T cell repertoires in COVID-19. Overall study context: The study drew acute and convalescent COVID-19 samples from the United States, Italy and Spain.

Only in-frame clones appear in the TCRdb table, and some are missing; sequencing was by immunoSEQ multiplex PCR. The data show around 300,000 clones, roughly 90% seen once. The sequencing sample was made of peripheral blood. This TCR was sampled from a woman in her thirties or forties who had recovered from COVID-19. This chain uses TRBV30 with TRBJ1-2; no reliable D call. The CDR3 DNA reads TGTGCCTGGAGTATCCCAGATGGCTACACCTTC. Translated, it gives CAWSIPDGYTF.